These T cell receptor beta chains were read from a single sample in a study of shared clonotypes between healthy human individuals. Assay used: immunoSEQ multiplex PCR; TCRdb lists only in-frame clones, some missing. The sample carries 1,400,000 or so clones, around 98.5% recorded once. The sequenced material came from naive CD4+ T cells sorted from blood. These receptors were collected from a man aged 25 to 45 in good health. Each CDR3 is given with its conserved first and last residue. D genes are given only for firm matches. Where a row states a size, it is once, few, many or the class of an expanded clone; other rows omit it.

TRBV5-1	-	TRBJ2-7	-	11	TGCGCCAGCAGCGGAGAGTACGAGCAGTACTTC	CASSGEYEQYF
TRBV5-5	once	TRBJ1-4	TRBD1	15	TGTGCCAGCAGCTTGGAGGCAGGGGGCAATGAAAAACTGTTTTTT	CASSLEAGGNEKLFF
TRBV4-1	-	TRBJ2-3	-	12	TGCGCCAGCAGATCGACGGGAGATACGCAGTATTTT	CASRSTGDTQYF
TRBV14	-	TRBJ2-1	TRBD2	15	TGTGCCAGCAGCCGGGCGGGAGGGCCAGATAATGAGCAGTTCTTC	CASSRAGGPDNEQFF
TRBV2	-	TRBJ2-7	-	14	TGTGCCAGCAGTCTGACCGCGGAGGATAGGGAGCAGTACTTC	CASSLTAEDREQYF
TRBV19	-	TRBJ2-3	TRBD2	17	TGTGCCAGTAGTATCAGGACTAGCGGAATCGCACCGGATACGCAGTATTTT	CASSIRTSGIAPDTQYF
TRBV9	-	TRBJ2-3	-	12	TGTGCCAGCAGCGACCCCACAGATACGCAGTATTTT	CASSDPTDTQYF
TRBV7-2	-	TRBJ2-7	TRBD2	15	TGTGCCAGCAGCTTTTCGGGAGGGCTCGCCTACGAGCAGTACTTC	CASSFSGGLAYEQYF
TRBV27	-	TRBJ2-1	TRBD2	18	TGTGCCAGCAGTCAAACCCGGACTAGCGGGAGATCCTACAATGAGCAGTTCTTC	CASSQTRTSGRSYNEQFF
TRBV14	-	TRBJ2-7	-	16	TGTGCCAGCAGCCAAAGTTGGTCAGGGCTTGCCTACGAGCAGTACTTC	CASSQSWSGLAYEQYF
TRBV5-6	-	TRBJ2-5	TRBD2	17	TGTGCCAGCAGCTTGTCTCCCGCAAGCGGGGTTCCGCAGACCCAGTACTTC	CASSLSPASGVPQTQYF
TRBV1	-	TRBJ2-1	-	18	TGCACCAGCAGCCAAGAGGGTAAACGGGCCCGTGTAATGCATGAGCAGTTCTTC	CTSSQEGKRARVMHEQFF
TRBV7-8	-	TRBJ2-4	TRBD2	17	TGTGCCAGCAGCTTAGCTGGTAGCGGGAGGAGCAAAAACATTCAGTACTTC	CASSLAGSGRSKNIQYF
TRBV30	once	TRBJ2-5	TRBD2	14	TGTGCCTGGAATAGCGGGAGGGCCTTGGAGACCCAGTACTTC	CAWNSGRALETQYF
TRBV6-5	-	TRBJ2-7	TRBD1	15	TGTGCCAGCAGCCCTTGGACAGGCTCCTTTTTCGAGCAGTACTTC	CASSPWTGSFFEQYF
TRBV7-2	-	TRBJ1-5	-	13	TGTGCCAGCAGCTTAGATCCGGCGCAGCCCCAGCATTTT	CASSLDPAQPQHF
TRBV28	-	TRBJ2-2	-	16	TGTGCCAGCAGTTTACTGGGACGAGGGAACACCGGGGAGCTGTTTTTT	CASSLLGRGNTGELFF
TRBV27	-	TRBJ1-4	-	18	TGTGCCAGCAGTTTACGTCGCAGGGAATTTGGTGCTAATGAAAAACTGTTTTTT	CASSLRRREFGANEKLFF